This is a list of T cell receptor beta chains from one sample in a study of OX40 agonist ivuxolimab in advanced cancers. TCRdb keeps only in-frame clones here, not all; method: immunoSEQ multiplex PCR. The sample has under 55,000 clones, about 86% seen once. This sample comprised CD4+ or CD8+ T cells sorted from blood, obtained in a trial of the OX40 agonist ivuxolimab. The receptors were gathered from an adult with an advanced solid tumor such as melanoma, head and neck, liver or kidney cancer. Each CDR3 is given with its conserved first and last residue. D genes are given only for firm matches. Clone size is not always given. Where it is, it says once, few, many or a class for expanded clones.

D gene	clone size	V gene	CDR3 protein
TRBD2	.	TRBV5-1	CASRQPGGPGYNEQFF
TRBD2	.	TRBV4-1	CASSQDASGSYEQYF
.	.	TRBV5-1	CASSGGTTHEQFF
TRBD1	.	TRBV29-1	CSVVNRGRVTEAFF
TRBD1	.	TRBV30	CAWMGGRGPSNEKLFF
TRBD1	.	TRBV6-6	CASSYPTGASGNEQFF
.	.	TRBV5-1	CASSPGQMNTEAFF
TRBD2	few	TRBV5-1	CASSITSGGADEQFF
TRBD1	.	TRBV10-2	CASGTGGTNTEAFF
TRBD1	.	TRBV5-1	CASSLAGSGQGVFKSYEQYF
.	.	TRBV21-1	CASSKAITGVGGNTIYF
TRBD2	.	TRBV27	CASSTAAGGNEQFF
.	.	TRBV2	CASSVYLNTEAFF
.	.	TRBV12-5	CASGRSNEQFF
TRBD1	.	TRBV2	CASDRQGREQYF
.	.	TRBV18	CASSRDKSSYEQYF
.	.	TRBV5-1	CASSLGEIPVYGYTF
.	.	TRBV11-3	CASSRDHTNTGELFF
.	.	TRBV7-8	CATQWGRGSTEAFF
.	.	TRBV7-3	CASSQDPQGNTEAFF
.	.	TRBV27	CASSLWIDRRGGMGNSPLHF
.	.	TRBV19	CASSLQGWGGAEAFF
.	.	TRBV6-1	CASSESAGHQPQHF
.	.	TRBV5-1	CASSLVQGPGELFF
TRBD1	.	TRBV9	CASSSQGSTDTQYF
.	.	TRBV6-1	CASSAARLGGNQPQHF
.	.	TRBV5-1	CASSLYQGRTEAFF
.	.	TRBV7-8	CASTQRDEQYF
.	.	TRBV7-9	CASSFNRVNYGYTF
.	few	TRBV11-2	CASSLAQVPYEQYF
.	.	TRBV19	CASSIGYSNQPQHF
.	.	TRBV11-3	CASSRGMTEGYEQYF
.	.	TRBV7-3	CASSSTMSGTLGGELFF
.	.	TRBV2	CASRRDLYGYTF
TRBD1	.	TRBV5-4	CASSLTGALVYTF
TRBD1	few	TRBV6-4	CASSVNQGAPNGYTF
.	.	TRBV5-1	CASSTRGPTTRANYGYTF
TRBD1	.	TRBV7-8	CASRRQGTIGELFF
.	.	TRBV19	CASSMGGINQPQHF
.	few	TRBV19	CASRRRDGTGELFF
TRBD1	.	TRBV19	CASISGGTGDAGANVLTF
.	few	TRBV29-1	CSASTGVEQPQHF
.	.	TRBV7-6	CASSAGSSYNSPLHF
.	.	TRBV5-6	CASSFGRKNIQYF
.	.	TRBV5-1	CASSLQGLGMGDTEAFF
.	once	TRBV2	CASSVRGDTEAFF
TRBD1	.	TRBV11-2	CASSPGQAYSNQPQHF
.	.	TRBV18	CASSPSVQGLNYGYTF
.	.	TRBV6-6	CASSLLPRDQPQHF